A single sample gave rise to the 5 T cell receptor beta chains below, sequenced in a study of T cells in Graves' hyperthyroidism and ophthalmopathy. RNA transcripts gave rise to amplified TCR beta CDR3 regions. In the first-round RT-PCR of the TCR CDR3, the HTBI primer set was used. TCRdb re-derived calls from the multiplex PCR reads in MiXCR, one entry per CDR3 protein. The repertoire consists of around 34,000 distinct CDR3 sequences, with 52% occurring once and the leading ten covering 25%. The sequencing sample was made of blood. The receptors were sampled from a woman aged 40 to 50 with Graves' ophthalmopathy.

This clonotype was detected many times. This sequence joins TRBV5-6 and TRBJ2-7; TRBD1 matches at 9 bases. CDR3 length: 15 residues. J lost 4 bases, V lost 4 bases, and 9 bases had no gene match. CDR1 SGHDT and CDR2 YYEEEE come from the germline V gene. CDR3 in DNA: TGTGCCAGCAGCAGACAGGGGGTGATCGGATACGAGCAGTACTTC. Translating it yields CASSRQGVIGYEQYF.

This clonotype was counted many times. The V gene is TRBV5-4, the J gene TRBJ1-3; D perhaps matches TRBD1 (5 bases). The length of the CDR3 is 13 residues. Germline V gives CDR1 SGHNT, CDR2 YYREEE (reference sequence). The V end was cut by 3 bases, the J end by 4 bases, with 8 bases between. The CDR3 sequence is CASSSGLGNTIYF. CDR3 in DNA: TGTGCCAGCAGCTCAGGGTTGGGAAACACCATATATTTT.

This clonotype was counted many times. The chain couples TRBV2 to TRBJ2-3; 7 bases are shared with TRBD2. With V trimmed by 2 bases and J by 3 bases, 5 bases remained unmatched. CDR1 SNHLY and CDR2 FYNNEI come from the germline V gene. The CDR3 has 15 amino acids. CDR3 in DNA: TGTGCCAGCAGTGAAAAGCGGGGTCGTACAGATACGCAGTATTTT. This encodes CASSEKRGRTDTQYF.

The genes are TRBV7-8 and TRBJ1-6; maybe TRBD1 (5 bases). This CDR3 is 14 amino acids long. Trimming removed 5 bases from V and 9 bases from J, with 14 bases in between. Germline-derived CDR1 and CDR2 are SGHVS and FQNEAQ. The DNA for the CDR3 is TGTGCCAGCAGCACGCAGGGAGGAGGTTCACCCCTCCACTTT. Translated, it gives CASSTQGGGSPLHF.

In this sample, this clonotype turned up many times. This chain joins TRBV6-5 and TRBJ1-1; D perhaps matches TRBD1 (6 bases). CDR1 is MNHEY, CDR2 SVGAGI, per germline. Trimming left V 6 bases short and J 3 bases short, with 11 bases between. The CDR3 runs 13 residues. As DNA, the CDR3 is TGTGCCAGCAGCAAACAGGGAGACACTGAAGCTTTCTTT. Translating it yields CASSKQGDTEAFF.